These 26 T cell receptor beta chains share one sample of origin, sequenced in a study of blood T cell repertoires in COVID-19. Sequencing was performed with immunoSEQ multiplex PCR; in TCRdb, only in-frame clones are kept and a portion is missing. The data contain approximately 220,000 clones, around four fifths of them singletons. Sequenced: peripheral blood. Every receptor here comes from a woman aged 50 to 60 with acute or convalescent COVID-19.

This clone has just a few counts. The rearrangement links TRBV30 to TRBJ2-3, with TRBD2 identical over 8 bases. CDR1 and CDR2 (germline): GTSNPN, SVGIG (reference sequence). This CDR3 is 14 amino acids long. The V segment lost 6 bases and the J segment 6 bases; nucleotides outside the gene matches: 11. The CDR3, as DNA: TGTGCCTGCACCGGGGGGGAGGGCCCTGATACGCAGTATTTT. It codes for CACTGGEGPDTQYF.

This sequence joins TRBV13 and TRBJ2-7, with TRBD1 identical over 7 bases. From germline, CDR1 is PRHDT and CDR2 FYEKMQ (reference sequence). After removal of 5 bases from V and 1 base from J, the junction contained 8 bases not matched to a gene. This CDR3 region has 15 residues. The CDR3 here is CASSPSGTASYEQYF. CDR3 bases: TGTGCCAGCAGCCCATCCGGGACAGCTTCCTACGAGCAGTACTTC.

The genes are TRBV9 and TRBJ2-3, with 7 bases that match TRBD2. The germline CDR1 and CDR2 sequences are SGDLS and YYNGEE. The CDR3 has 16 residues. J lost 4 bases, V lost 0 bases, and 8 bases had no gene match. CDR3 sequence reads: CASSVVGAGVSDTQYF. CDR3 sequence (DNA): TGTGCCAGCAGCGTAGTTGGGGCGGGAGTTTCAGATACGCAGTATTTT.

The genes are TRBV30 and TRBJ1-2; TRBD1 might be the D (5 bases). CDR1 and CDR2 from the germline V gene are GTSNPN and SVGIG (reference sequence). V lost 1 base and J lost 4, with 16 bases in between. The length of the CDR3 is 15 residues. CDR3 sequence reads: CAWSDGADSFYGYTF. Here the CDR3 DNA reads TGTGCCTGGAGTGATGGGGCAGACTCCTTCTATGGCTACACCTTC.

This clone showed up just once. The chain carries TRBV18 and TRBJ2-1; 11 bases agree with TRBD1. CDR1 and CDR2 (germline): KGHSH, LQKENI. J lost 6 bases, V lost 0 bases, and 7 bases had no gene match. CDR3 size: 17 residues. In DNA form, the CDR3 reads TGTGCCAGCTCACCACCGGTCGGACAGGGGGCGGCCAATGAGCAGTTCTTC. It specifies CASSPPVGQGAANEQFF.

This clone was seen more than once but under ten times. CDR3 region: CASSYRETGFGYTF. CDR3 in DNA: TGTGCCAGCAGTTACCGGGAGACAGGGTTTGGCTACACCTTC. The chain uses TRBV6-5 and TRBJ1-2; TRBD1 aligns across 7 bases. Germline trimming cut 2 bases from V and 7 bases from J; bases unmatched to any gene: 7. This CDR3 contains 14 residues. Germline V gene data show CDR1 as MNHEY and CDR2 as SVGAGI.

This chain joins TRBV28 and TRBJ2-3; D is unresolved. V lost 2 bases and J 3 bases, leaving 9 bases between the germline ends. The CDR3 sequence is 14 residues long. Germline loops: CDR1 MDHEN, CDR2 SYDVKM. CDR3 sequence: CASSLPLGTDTQYF. The DNA of the CDR3 is TGTGCCAGCAGTTTACCGCTCGGTACAGATACGCAGTATTTT.

The CDR3 bases are TGTGCCCTTCGTAGACAGGGGCCCTACGAGCAGTACTTC. It specifies CALRRQGPYEQYF. The chain uses TRBV6-5 and TRBJ2-7, with 8 nucleotides matching TRBD1. The CDR3 consists of 13 residues. J lost 2 bases, V lost 11 bases, and 8 bases had no gene match. Germline values: CDR1 MNHEY, CDR2 SVGAGI.

The J gene is TRBJ2-2, the V gene TRBV27; D not resolved. CDR1 and CDR2 from the germline V gene are MNHEY and SMNVEV (reference sequence). This CDR3 has 12 amino acids. The V end lost 5 bases, the J end lost 3 bases, and 4 bases lay between the germline ends. The CDR3 DNA is TGTGCCAGCAGTACTTACACCGGGGAGCTGTTTTTT. Translating it yields CASSTYTGELFF.

The sample holds one count of this clone. The chain combines TRBV27 with TRBJ2-1, with D possibly being TRBD1 (6 bases). CDR3 length: 13 residues. Per the germline V gene, CDR1 is MNHEY and CDR2 is SMNVEV (reference sequence). The V gene lost 6 bases and the J gene lost 4 bases, with 10 bases spanning the gap. This chain's CDR3 is CASRRGTYNEQFF. The CDR3 coding sequence is TGTGCCAGCAGGAGGGGGACATACAATGAGCAGTTCTTC.

This clone has more than one count but fewer than ten. V gene TRBV6-4 combines with J gene TRBJ2-1; 11 bases fit TRBD2. This CDR3 has 15 amino acids. Germline V gives CDR1 MRHNA, CDR2 SNTAGT. V shed 0 bases, J shed 9 bases, and the junction held 4 bases outside the gene matches. Here the CDR3 DNA reads TGTGCCAGCAGTGACTCGAGACTAGCGGGATCTGAGCAGTTCTTC. The encoded protein is CASSDSRLAGSEQFF.

The chain couples TRBV10-3 to TRBJ2-7, with D possibly TRBD1 on 10 matching bases. Between the trimmed V and J ends, which lost 2 bases and 4 bases, there was a span of 30 bases. CDR1 and CDR2 from the germline V gene are ENHRY and SYGVKD. This CDR3 spans 20 amino acids. The CDR3 protein is CAISEAFRDRGLAGGYEQYF. CDR3 nucleotide sequence: TGTGCCATCAGTGAGGCTTTCCGGGACAGGGGACTAGCTGGGGGTTACGAGCAGTACTTC.

This clone occurred a few times. The rearrangement joins TRBV9 to TRBJ2-1; D perhaps matches TRBD2 (5 bases). This CDR3 has 16 residues. Germline V gene sequence: CDR1 SGDLS, CDR2 YYNGEE. V shed 2 bases and J shed 2 bases, with 14 bases lying between them. CDR3 region: CASSVGVGSAYNEQFF. The CDR3, as DNA: TGTGCCAGCAGCGTGGGCGTAGGTAGCGCCTACAATGAGCAGTTCTTC.

V is TRBV28 and J is TRBJ1-5; TRBD1 matches 7 bases. Germline lookup yields CDR1 MDHEN and CDR2 SYDVKM. The CDR3 is 18 amino acids. Trimming at V came to 1 base and at J to 0 bases, leaving 9 bases not matched to a gene. CDR3 sequence reads: CASSLLLSGGNSNQPQHF. The CDR3 nucleotides are TGTGCCAGCAGTTTATTGCTATCAGGGGGAAATAGCAATCAGCCCCAGCATTTT.

This chain links TRBV6-5 with TRBJ1-2; 9 bases align to TRBD1. Germline CDR1 and CDR2: MNHEY and SVGAGI. With V trimmed by 3 bases and J by 4 bases, 9 bases remained unmatched. This CDR3 has 16 amino acids. The CDR3: CASSYPSGTGSYGYTF. The DNA for the CDR3 is TGTGCCAGCAGTTATCCTTCCGGGACAGGGTCCTATGGCTACACCTTC.

This chain uses TRBV2 with TRBJ1-1; no firm D call. The V end lost 2 bases, the J end lost 7 bases, and 5 bases lay between the germline ends. Germline CDR1 and CDR2: SNHLY and FYNNEI. This CDR3 is built from 11 residues. This chain's CDR3 is CASSEIREAFF. CDR3 nucleotides: TGTGCCAGCAGTGAAATCCGTGAAGCTTTCTTT.

V and J are TRBV15 and TRBJ2-7; D might be TRBD1 (6 bases). The CDR3 has 14 residues. Germline CDR1 reads LNHNV; CDR2 reads YYDKDF (reference sequence). V was clipped by 0 bases and J by 4 bases, with 10 bases between them. DNA for the CDR3: TGTGCCACCAGCAGAGAAAGGGGACATTACGAGCAGTACTTC. Protein sequence: CATSRERGHYEQYF.

This clone was counted only a few times. The chain carries TRBV5-1 and TRBJ2-7; 11 bases match TRBD2. Unmatched junction bases numbered 12, after V lost 2 bases and J lost 5 bases. Germline loops: CDR1 SGHRS, CDR2 YFSETQ. This CDR3 is built from 17 residues. The CDR3 spells CASSFTLTSGSFDEQYF. The CDR3 DNA reads as TGCGCCAGCAGCTTCACACTAACTAGCGGGAGTTTCGACGAGCAGTACTTC.

The CDR3 nucleotides are TGTGCCAGCAGTGAAGGGCCGGGAAACACCATATATTTT. Translation gives CASSEGPGNTIYF. This sequence joins TRBV6-1 and TRBJ1-3; D gene ambiguous. With 1 base removed from V and 4 bases from J, the gap between germline ends came to 5 bases. Germline-derived CDR1 and CDR2 are MNHNS and SASEGT. CDR3 length equals 13 residues.

The chain carries TRBV6-2 or TRBV6-3 and TRBJ2-7; 15 nucleotides match TRBD2. Losses at the gene ends were 2 bases for V and 7 bases for J; bases not matched to a gene: 9. The length of the CDR3 is 17 residues. Germline V gene data show CDR1 as MNHEY and CDR2 as SVGEGT. DNA of the CDR3: TGTGCCAGCAGTTACCTTGGACTAGCGGGAGGGCCGGGGGAGCAGTACTTC. Protein: CASSYLGLAGGPGEQYF.

The J gene is TRBJ2-7, the V gene TRBV24-1; 9 bases are shared with TRBD1. The CDR3 sequence is 15 residues long. The J segment lost 2 bases and the V segment lost 4 bases, leaving 5 bases of the junction unmatched. Germline V CDR1 and CDR2: KGHDR, SFDVKD. The CDR3 loop reads CATSDGQGQAYEQYF. CDR3 DNA: TGTGCCACCAGTGACGGACAGGGGCAGGCCTACGAGCAGTACTTC.

The chain recombines TRBV24-1 with TRBJ2-7; 8 bases are shared with TRBD2. With 2 bases clipped from V and 6 bases from J, the junction kept 14 bases outside the gene matches. The CDR3 sequence is 17 residues long. Looked up from germline, CDR1 is KGHDR and CDR2 is SFDVKD. DNA for the CDR3: TGTGCCACCAGTGATTCCACCCCCCGGGAGGGCTTCGGCGAGCAGTACTTC. It yields the protein CATSDSTPREGFGEQYF.

The chain has TRBV24-1 and TRBJ2-1; 7 nucleotides agree with TRBD2. V lost 3 bases to trimming and J lost 6 bases; unmatched junction nucleotides: 4. Germline V gene sequence: CDR1 KGHDR, CDR2 SFDVKD. The CDR3 spans 14 residues. CDR3 in amino acids: CATSDPASGNEQFF. Here the CDR3 DNA reads TGTGCCACCAGTGATCCGGCTAGCGGCAATGAGCAGTTCTTC.

V usage is TRBV18 and J usage is TRBJ1-1; 7 positions agree with TRBD1. The V segment lost 3 bases and the J segment 1 base; nucleotides outside the gene matches: 5. This CDR3 spans 15 amino acids. Per the germline V gene, CDR1 is KGHSH and CDR2 is LQKENI. The CDR3 DNA sequence: TGTGCCAGCTCACCCGAGACAGGGAGGAACACTGAAGCTTTCTTT. Protein: CASSPETGRNTEAFF.

The chain employs TRBV3-1 (or the pseudogene TRBV3-2) and TRBJ2-7, with 7 bases aligning to TRBD2. The CDR3 spans 13 residues. CDR1 LGHDT and CDR2 YNNKEL come from the germline V gene (reference sequence). V was clipped by 10 bases and J by 5 bases; unmatched bases: 11. In DNA form, the CDR3 reads TGTGCCATCAAAAAGGGGAGGGACCACGAGCAGTACTTC. Its protein is CAIKKGRDHEQYF.

The gene calls are TRBV2 and TRBJ1-5; TRBD1 matches at 8 bases. The V segment lost 6 bases and the J segment 7 bases; nucleotides outside the gene matches: 8. The germline gives CDR1 SNHLY, CDR2 FYNNEI. CDR3 length: 14 amino acids. CDR3 DNA: TGTGCCAGCAGGGCCGACAGGGGAGGGCAGCCCCAGCATTTT. It translates to CASRADRGGQPQHF.